What follows are 13 T cell receptor beta chains derived from one specimen sequenced in a study of OX40 agonist ivuxolimab in advanced cancers. Generated by immunoSEQ multiplex PCR, the TCRdb table keeps only in-frame clones and is missing some. The sample holds fewer than 90,000 clones; roughly 90% are singletons and the top ten take 2% to 2.5%. The sequencing used CD4+ or CD8+ T cells sorted from blood, collected in a trial of the OX40 agonist ivuxolimab. The receptor set was obtained from an adult with an advanced solid tumor such as melanoma, head and neck, liver or kidney cancer.

The chain combines TRBV5-4 with TRBJ2-7; D is perhaps TRBD1 (5 bases). In germline, CDR1 is SGHNT, CDR2 YYREEE (reference sequence). V lost 2 bases, J lost 2 bases, and 14 bases lay in between. This CDR3 spans 15 amino acids. CDR3: CASSLSGIYPYEQYF. The DNA for the CDR3 is TGTGCCAGCAGCTTATCAGGGATTTATCCCTACGAGCAGTACTTC.

J is TRBJ1-5 and V is TRBV18; D call uncertain. Trimming took off 6 bases at V and 4 bases at J, with 13 bases between the two ends. Germline V CDR1 and CDR2: KGHSH, LQKENI. The CDR3 contains 14 residues. DNA for the CDR3: TGTGCCAGCTCCCTCAGGAGCGAGAATCAGCCCCAGCATTTT. It is translated as CASSLRSENQPQHF.

The chain couples TRBV2 to TRBJ2-2, with 9 bases identical to TRBD1. V trimming: 6 bases; J trimming: 3 bases; junction bases outside the gene matches: 2. The CDR3 totals 14 residues. Germline V gene lookup returns CDR1 SNHLY and CDR2 FYNNEI. This chain's CDR3 is CASRGTGHTGELFF. The CDR3 bases are TGTGCCAGCAGAGGGACAGGGCACACCGGGGAGCTGTTTTTT.

This rearrangement joins TRBV7-8 to TRBJ2-3, with 9 bases lining up with TRBD2. The V gene's germline CDR1 is SGHVS and CDR2 FQNEAQ. The CDR3 length is 17 residues. Trimming at V came to 1 base and at J to 0 bases, leaving 5 bases not matched to a gene. This CDR3 reads CASSLEASGISTDTQYF. CDR3 nucleotides: TGTGCCAGCAGCTTAGAGGCTAGCGGGATAAGCACAGATACGCAGTATTTT.

This chain connects TRBV19 to TRBJ2-3, with D tentatively TRBD1 or TRBD2 (6 bases each). Germline loops: CDR1 LNHDA, CDR2 SQIVND (reference sequence). Deletions cut 3 bases from V and 2 bases from J, with 12 bases between. CDR3 size: 15 residues. CDR3 sequence: CASSIRGLNTDTQYF. CDR3 coding DNA: TGTGCCAGTAGTATCCGGGGGCTAAACACAGATACGCAGTATTTT.

The chain has TRBV9 and TRBJ2-7; TRBD2 matches 8 bases. V was clipped by 7 bases and J by 6 bases; unmatched bases: 15. The germline gives CDR1 SGDLS, CDR2 YYNGEE. There are 15 residues in the CDR3. CDR3 amino acids: CASSSSSGLTSEQYF. DNA for the CDR3: TGTGCCAGCTCTTCATCTAGCGGGCTAACGTCCGAGCAGTACTTC.

The genes are TRBV28 and TRBJ2-1; 7 nucleotides agree with TRBD1. This CDR3 is built from 18 residues. V was clipped by 2 bases and J by 9 bases; unmatched bases: 19. The germline V gene has CDR1 MDHEN and CDR2 SYDVKM. This CDR3 reads CASSLRMYGTAPRREQFF. The CDR3, as DNA: TGTGCCAGCAGTTTAAGGATGTACGGGACAGCCCCACGGCGTGAGCAGTTCTTC.

This clone has just one count. This chain uses TRBV28 with TRBJ2-7; perhaps TRBD1 as D (5 bases). This CDR3 region has 14 residues. V was pared by 6 bases and J by 4 bases, with 16 bases between. From germline, CDR1 is MDHEN and CDR2 SYDVKM. This CDR3 reads CASSSPGPVYEQYF. The CDR3 coding sequence is TGTGCCAGCAGCTCCCCAGGGCCGGTTTACGAGCAGTACTTC.

The chain recombines TRBV30 with TRBJ1-5; TRBD1 might be the D (6 bases). Trimming stripped 2 bases from V and 3 bases from J, with 11 bases between. The CDR3 contains 14 residues. Germline V gives CDR1 GTSNPN, CDR2 SVGIG (reference sequence). CDR3 sequence reads: CAWSQQGNNQPQHF. The CDR3 DNA is TGTGCCTGGAGTCAACAGGGAAACAATCAGCCCCAGCATTTT.

The V call is TRBV11-2, the J call TRBJ2-3; 7 positions agree with TRBD2. Germline V gene sequence: CDR1 SGHAT, CDR2 FQNNGV. Trimming at V came to 5 bases and at J to 10 bases, leaving 12 bases not matched to a gene. The CDR3 contains 14 residues. CDR3 sequence reads: CASSPQPSSGSQYF. As DNA, the CDR3 is TGTGCCAGCAGCCCTCAACCTTCTAGCGGCTCGCAGTATTTT.

The genes are TRBV30 and TRBJ2-7, with D possibly being TRBD1 (5 bases). There are 13 residues in the CDR3. V was pared by 5 bases and J by 7 bases, with 18 bases between. Germline assignment: CDR1 GTSNPN and CDR2 SVGIG (reference sequence). In nucleotides, the CDR3 is TGTGCCTGGGGGCGAGACAGCCCTGGGGAGCAGTACTTC. Its protein product is CAWGRDSPGEQYF. The full variable domain, completed using reference TRBV30 and TRBJ2-7, is SQTIHQWPATLVQPVGSPLSLECTVEGTSNPNLYWYRQAAGRGLQLLFYSVGIGQISSEVPQNLSASRPQDRQFILSSKKLLLSDSGFYLCAWGRDSPGEQYFGPGTRLTVT.

V and J are TRBV5-1 and TRBJ2-4, with 11 bases that match TRBD2. This CDR3 contains 16 residues. With 5 bases clipped from V and 3 bases from J, the junction kept 7 bases outside the gene matches. Germline V CDR1 and CDR2: SGHRS, YFSETQ. In nucleotides, the CDR3 is TGCGCCAGCAGGGAAACTAGCGGGAGCGTCAAAAACATTCAGTACTTC. The encoded protein is CASRETSGSVKNIQYF. The full variable domain, its missing parts supplied by reference TRBV5-1 and TRBJ2-4, is KAGVTQTPRYLIKTRGQQVTLSCSPISGHRSVSWYQQTPGQGLQFLFEYFSETQRNKGNFPGRFSGRQFSNSRSEMNVSTLELGDSALYLCASRETSGSVKNIQYFGAGTRLSVL.

V is TRBV2 and J is TRBJ2-5, with 7 nucleotides matching TRBD2. In germline, CDR1 is SNHLY, CDR2 FYNNEI. The CDR3 loop spans 14 amino acids. After removal of 5 bases from V and 2 bases from J, the junction contained 5 bases not matched to a gene. The CDR3: CASSRPRGQETQYF. The CDR3 coding sequence is TGTGCCAGCAGTCGACCGCGGGGGCAAGAGACCCAGTACTTC.